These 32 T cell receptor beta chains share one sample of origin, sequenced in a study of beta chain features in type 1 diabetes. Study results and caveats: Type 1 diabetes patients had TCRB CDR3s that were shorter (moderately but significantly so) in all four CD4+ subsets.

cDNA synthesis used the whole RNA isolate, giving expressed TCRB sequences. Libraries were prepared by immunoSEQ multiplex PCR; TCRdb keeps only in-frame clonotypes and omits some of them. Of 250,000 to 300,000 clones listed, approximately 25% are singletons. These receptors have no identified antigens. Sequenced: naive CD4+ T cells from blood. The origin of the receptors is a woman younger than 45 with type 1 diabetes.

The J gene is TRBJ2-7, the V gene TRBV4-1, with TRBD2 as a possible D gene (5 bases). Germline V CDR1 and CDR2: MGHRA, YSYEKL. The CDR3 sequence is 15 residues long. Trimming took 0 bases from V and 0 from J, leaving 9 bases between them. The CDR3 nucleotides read TGCGCCAGCAGCCAAGACCGGAGGAGCTCCTACGAGCAGTACTTC. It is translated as CASSQDRRSSYEQYF.

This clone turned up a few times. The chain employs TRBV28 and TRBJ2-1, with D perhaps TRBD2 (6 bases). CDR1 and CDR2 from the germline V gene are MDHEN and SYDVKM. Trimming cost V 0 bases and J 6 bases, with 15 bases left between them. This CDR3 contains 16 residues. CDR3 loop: CASSLWGSREFNEQFF. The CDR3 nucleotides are TGTGCCAGCAGTTTATGGGGGAGTCGGGAGTTCAATGAGCAGTTCTTC.

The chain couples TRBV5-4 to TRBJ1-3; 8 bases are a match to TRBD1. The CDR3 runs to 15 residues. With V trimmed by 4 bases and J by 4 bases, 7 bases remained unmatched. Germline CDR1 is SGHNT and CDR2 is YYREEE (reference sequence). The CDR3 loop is CASSTRQGTGNTIYF. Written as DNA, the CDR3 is TGTGCCAGCAGCACAAGACAGGGGACAGGAAACACCATATATTTT.

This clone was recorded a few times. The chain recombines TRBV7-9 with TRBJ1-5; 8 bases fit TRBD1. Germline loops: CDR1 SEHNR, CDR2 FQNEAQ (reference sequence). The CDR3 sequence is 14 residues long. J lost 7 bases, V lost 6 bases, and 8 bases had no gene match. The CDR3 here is CASSRTGSRQPQHF. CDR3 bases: TGTGCCAGCAGTCGGACAGGGTCGAGGCAGCCCCAGCATTTT.

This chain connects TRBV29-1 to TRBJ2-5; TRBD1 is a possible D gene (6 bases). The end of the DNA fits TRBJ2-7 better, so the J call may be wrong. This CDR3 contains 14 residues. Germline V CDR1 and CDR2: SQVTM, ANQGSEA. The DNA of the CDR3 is TGCAGCGTTGAAAGTACAGGGAACGCCTACGAGCAGTACTTC. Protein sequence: CSVESTGNAYEQYF.

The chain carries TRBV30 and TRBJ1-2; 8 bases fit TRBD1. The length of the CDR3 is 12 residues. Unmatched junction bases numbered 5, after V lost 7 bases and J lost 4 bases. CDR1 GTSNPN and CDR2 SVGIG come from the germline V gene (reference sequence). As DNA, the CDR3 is TGTGCCTCAAGACAGGGGTCCTATGGCTACACCTTC. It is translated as CASRQGSYGYTF.

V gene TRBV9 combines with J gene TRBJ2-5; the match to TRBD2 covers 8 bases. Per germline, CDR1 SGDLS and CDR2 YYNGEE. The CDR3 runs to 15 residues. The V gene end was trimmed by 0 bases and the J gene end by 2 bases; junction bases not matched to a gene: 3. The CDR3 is CASSVAGGRQETQYF. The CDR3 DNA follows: TGTGCCAGCAGCGTAGCGGGAGGGCGACAAGAGACCCAGTACTTC.

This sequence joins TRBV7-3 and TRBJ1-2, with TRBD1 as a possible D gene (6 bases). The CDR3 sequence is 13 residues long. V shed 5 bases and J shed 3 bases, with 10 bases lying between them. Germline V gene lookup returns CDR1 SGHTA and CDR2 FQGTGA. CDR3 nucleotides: TGTGCCAGCAGCCCAGGGGACGACTATGGCTACACCTTC. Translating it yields CASSPGDDYGYTF.

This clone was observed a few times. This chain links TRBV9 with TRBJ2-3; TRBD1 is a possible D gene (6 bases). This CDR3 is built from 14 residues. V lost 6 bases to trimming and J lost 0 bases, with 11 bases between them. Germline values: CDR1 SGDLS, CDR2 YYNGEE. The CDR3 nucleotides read TGTGCCAGCACCCTCAGGGGCAGCACAGATACGCAGTATTTT. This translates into CASTLRGSTDTQYF.

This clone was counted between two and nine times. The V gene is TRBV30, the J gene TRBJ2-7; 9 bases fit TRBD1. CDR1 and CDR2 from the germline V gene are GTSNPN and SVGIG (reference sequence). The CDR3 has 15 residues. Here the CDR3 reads CAPGPPDRGKDEQYF. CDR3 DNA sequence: TGTGCACCAGGCCCCCCCGACAGGGGGAAGGACGAGCAGTACTTC.

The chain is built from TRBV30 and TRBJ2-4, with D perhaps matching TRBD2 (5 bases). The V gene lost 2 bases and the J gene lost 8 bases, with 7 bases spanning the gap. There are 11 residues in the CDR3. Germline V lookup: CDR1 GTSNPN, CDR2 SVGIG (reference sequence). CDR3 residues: CAWSYGDIQYF. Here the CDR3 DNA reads TGTGCCTGGAGTTACGGGGACATTCAGTACTTC.

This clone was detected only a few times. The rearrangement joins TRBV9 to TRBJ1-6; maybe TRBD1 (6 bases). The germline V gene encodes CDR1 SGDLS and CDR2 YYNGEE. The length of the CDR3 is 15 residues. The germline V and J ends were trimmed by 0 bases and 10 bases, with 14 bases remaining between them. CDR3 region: CASSVEDRQESPLHF. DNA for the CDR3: TGTGCCAGCAGCGTAGAAGACAGACAGGAGTCACCCCTCCACTTT.

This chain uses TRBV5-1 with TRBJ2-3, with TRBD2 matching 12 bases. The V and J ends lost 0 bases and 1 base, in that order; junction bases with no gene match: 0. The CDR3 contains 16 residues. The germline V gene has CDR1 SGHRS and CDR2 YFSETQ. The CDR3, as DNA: TGCGCCAGCAGCTTGGGACTAGCGGGAGGCACAGATACGCAGTATTTT. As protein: CASSLGLAGGTDTQYF.

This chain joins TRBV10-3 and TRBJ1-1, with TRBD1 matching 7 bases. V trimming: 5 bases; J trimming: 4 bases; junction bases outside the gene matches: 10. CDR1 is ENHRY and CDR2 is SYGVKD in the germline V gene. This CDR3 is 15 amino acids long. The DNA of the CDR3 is TGTGCCATCAGTTCCCCGGGACAGCAATCCACTGAAGCTTTCTTT. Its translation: CAISSPGQQSTEAFF.

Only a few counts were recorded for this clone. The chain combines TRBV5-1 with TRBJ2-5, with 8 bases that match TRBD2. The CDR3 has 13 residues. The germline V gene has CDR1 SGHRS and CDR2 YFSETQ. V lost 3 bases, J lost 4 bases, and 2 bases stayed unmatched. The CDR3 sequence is CASSSGTRETQYF. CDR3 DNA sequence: TGCGCCAGCAGCTCCGGGACTAGAGAGACCCAGTACTTC.

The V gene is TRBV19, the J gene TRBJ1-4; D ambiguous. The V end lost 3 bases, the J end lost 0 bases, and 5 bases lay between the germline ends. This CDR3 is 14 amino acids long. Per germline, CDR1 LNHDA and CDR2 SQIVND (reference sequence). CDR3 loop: CASSMRATNEKLFF. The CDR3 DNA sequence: TGTGCCAGTAGTATGAGAGCAACTAATGAAAAACTGTTTTTT.

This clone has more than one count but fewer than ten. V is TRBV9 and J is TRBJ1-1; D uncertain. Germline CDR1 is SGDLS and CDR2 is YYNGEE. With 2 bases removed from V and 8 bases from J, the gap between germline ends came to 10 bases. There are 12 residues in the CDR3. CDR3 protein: CASSVGEEEAFF. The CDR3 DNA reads TGTGCCAGCAGCGTCGGGGAAGAAGAAGCTTTCTTT.

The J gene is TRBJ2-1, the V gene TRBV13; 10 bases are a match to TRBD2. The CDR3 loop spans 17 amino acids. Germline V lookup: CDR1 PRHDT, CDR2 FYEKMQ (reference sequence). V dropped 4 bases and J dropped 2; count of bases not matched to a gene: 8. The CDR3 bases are TGTGCCAGCAGCTCGGCACTAGCGGGGATTACCTACAATGAGCAGTTCTTC. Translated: CASSSALAGITYNEQFF.

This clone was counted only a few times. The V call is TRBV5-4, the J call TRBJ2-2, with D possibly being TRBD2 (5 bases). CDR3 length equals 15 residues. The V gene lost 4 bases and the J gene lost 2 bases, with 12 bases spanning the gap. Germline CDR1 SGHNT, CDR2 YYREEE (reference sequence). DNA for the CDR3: TGTGCCAGCAGCCCGGGCGGACTTAACACCGGGGAGCTGTTTTTT. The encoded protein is CASSPGGLNTGELFF.

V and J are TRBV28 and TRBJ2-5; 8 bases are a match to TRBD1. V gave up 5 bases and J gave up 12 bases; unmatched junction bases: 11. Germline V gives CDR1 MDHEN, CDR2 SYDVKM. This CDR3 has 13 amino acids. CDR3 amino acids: CASSGRTGWAEYF. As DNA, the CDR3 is TGTGCCAGCAGTGGCAGGACAGGGTGGGCTGAGTACTTC.

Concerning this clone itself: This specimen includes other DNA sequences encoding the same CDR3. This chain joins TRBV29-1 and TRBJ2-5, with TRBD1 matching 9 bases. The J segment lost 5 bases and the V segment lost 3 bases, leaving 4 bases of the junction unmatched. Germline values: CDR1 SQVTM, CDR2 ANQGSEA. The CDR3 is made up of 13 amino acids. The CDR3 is CSVDGQGQETQYF. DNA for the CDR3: TGCAGCGTTGACGGACAGGGGCAGGAGACCCAGTACTTC.

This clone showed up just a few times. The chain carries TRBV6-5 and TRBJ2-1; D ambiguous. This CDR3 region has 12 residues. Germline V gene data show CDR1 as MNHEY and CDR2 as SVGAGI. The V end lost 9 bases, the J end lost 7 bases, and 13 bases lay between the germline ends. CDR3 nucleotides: TGTGCCAGTCACACCCTGGCAAATGAGCAGTTCTTC. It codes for CASHTLANEQFF.

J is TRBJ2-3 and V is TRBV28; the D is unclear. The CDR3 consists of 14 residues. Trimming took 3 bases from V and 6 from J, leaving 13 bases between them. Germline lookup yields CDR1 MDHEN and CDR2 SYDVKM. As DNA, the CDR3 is TGTGCCAGCAGTTTTTCTAGAGTATGGGATACGCAGTATTTT. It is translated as CASSFSRVWDTQYF.

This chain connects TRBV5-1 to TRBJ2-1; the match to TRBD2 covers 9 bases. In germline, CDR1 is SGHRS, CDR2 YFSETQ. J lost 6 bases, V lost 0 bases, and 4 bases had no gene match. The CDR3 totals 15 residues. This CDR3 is CASSLGAGGPNEQFF. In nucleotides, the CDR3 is TGCGCCAGCAGCTTGGGAGCGGGAGGTCCCAATGAGCAGTTCTTC.

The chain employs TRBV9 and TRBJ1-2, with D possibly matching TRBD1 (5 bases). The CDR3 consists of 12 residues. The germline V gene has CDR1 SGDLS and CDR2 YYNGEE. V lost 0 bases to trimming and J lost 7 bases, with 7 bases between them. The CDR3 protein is CASSVVGAGYTF. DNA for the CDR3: TGTGCCAGCAGCGTAGTAGGGGCTGGCTACACCTTC.

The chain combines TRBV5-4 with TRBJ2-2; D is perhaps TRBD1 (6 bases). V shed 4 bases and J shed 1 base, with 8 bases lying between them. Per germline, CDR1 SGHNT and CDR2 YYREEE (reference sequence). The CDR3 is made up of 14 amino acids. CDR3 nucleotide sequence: TGTGCCAGCAGCGCGACAGGGAACACCGGGGAGCTGTTTTTT. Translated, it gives CASSATGNTGELFF. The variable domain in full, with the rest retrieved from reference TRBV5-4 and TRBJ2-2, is ETGVTQSPTHLIKTRGQQVTLRCSSQSGHNTVSWYQQALGQGPQFIFQYYREEENGRGNFPPRFSGLQFPNYSSELNVNALELDDSALYLCASSATGNTGELFFGEGSRLTVL.

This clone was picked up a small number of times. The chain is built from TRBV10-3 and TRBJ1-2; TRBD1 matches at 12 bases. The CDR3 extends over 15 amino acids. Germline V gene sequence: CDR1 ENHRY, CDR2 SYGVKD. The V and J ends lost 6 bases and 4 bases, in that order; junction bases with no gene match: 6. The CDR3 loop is CAIRGGTGGIYGYTF. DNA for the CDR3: TGTGCCATCAGAGGTGGGACAGGGGGCATCTATGGCTACACCTTC.

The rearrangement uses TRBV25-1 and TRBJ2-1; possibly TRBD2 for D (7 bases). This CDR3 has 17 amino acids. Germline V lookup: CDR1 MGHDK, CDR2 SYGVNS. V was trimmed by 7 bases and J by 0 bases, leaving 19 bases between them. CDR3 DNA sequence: TGTGCCAGCATCGCGGGGGCAGGGCAGGTCTCCTACAATGAGCAGTTCTTC. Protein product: CASIAGAGQVSYNEQFF.

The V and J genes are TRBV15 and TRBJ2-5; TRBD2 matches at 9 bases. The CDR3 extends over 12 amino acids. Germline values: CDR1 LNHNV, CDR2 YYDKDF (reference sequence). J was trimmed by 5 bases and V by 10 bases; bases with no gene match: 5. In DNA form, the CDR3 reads TGTGCCAGCGGGAGGGCTGGGGAGACCCAGTACTTC. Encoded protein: CASGRAGETQYF.

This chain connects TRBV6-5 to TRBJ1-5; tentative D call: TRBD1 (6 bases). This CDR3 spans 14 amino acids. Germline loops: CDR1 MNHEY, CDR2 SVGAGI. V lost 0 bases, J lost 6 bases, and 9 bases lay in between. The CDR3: CASSYSLGAQPQHF. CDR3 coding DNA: TGTGCCAGCAGTTACTCTCTGGGGGCTCAGCCCCAGCATTTT.

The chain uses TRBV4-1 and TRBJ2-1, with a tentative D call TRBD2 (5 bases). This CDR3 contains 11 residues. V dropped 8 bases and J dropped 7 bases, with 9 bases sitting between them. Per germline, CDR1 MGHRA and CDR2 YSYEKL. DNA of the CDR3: TGCGCCAGCCGCGGGTGGAATGAGCAGTTCTTC. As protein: CASRGWNEQFF.

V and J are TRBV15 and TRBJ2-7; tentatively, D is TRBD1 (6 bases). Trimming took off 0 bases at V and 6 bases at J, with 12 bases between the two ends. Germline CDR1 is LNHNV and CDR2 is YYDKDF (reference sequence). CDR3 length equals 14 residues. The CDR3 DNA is TGTGCCACCAGCAGAGATAAGGGGGTCAGCGAGCAGTACTTC. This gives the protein CATSRDKGVSEQYF.